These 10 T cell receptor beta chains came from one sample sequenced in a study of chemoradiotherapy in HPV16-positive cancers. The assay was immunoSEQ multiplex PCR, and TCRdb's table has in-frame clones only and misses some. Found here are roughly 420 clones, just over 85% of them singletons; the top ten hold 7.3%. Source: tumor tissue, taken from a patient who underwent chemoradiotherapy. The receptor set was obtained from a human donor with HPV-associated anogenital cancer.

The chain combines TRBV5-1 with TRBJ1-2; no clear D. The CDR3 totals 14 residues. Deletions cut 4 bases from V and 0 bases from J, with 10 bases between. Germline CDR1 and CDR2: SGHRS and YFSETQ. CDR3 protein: CASSDLMSNYGYTF. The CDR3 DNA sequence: TGCGCCAGCAGCGACCTCATGTCTAACTATGGCTACACCTTC.

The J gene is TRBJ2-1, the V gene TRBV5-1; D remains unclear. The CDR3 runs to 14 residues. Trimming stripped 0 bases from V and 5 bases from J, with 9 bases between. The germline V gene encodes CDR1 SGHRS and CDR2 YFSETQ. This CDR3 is CASSLGQEHNEQFF. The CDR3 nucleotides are TGCGCCAGCAGCTTGGGGCAGGAACACAATGAGCAGTTCTTC.

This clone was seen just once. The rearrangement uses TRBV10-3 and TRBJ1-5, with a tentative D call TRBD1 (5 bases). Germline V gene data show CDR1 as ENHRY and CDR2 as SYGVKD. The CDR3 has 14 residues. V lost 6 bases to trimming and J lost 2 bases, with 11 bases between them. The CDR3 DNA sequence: TGTGCCATCAGCGACCGGGACGGCAATCAGCCCCAGCATTTT. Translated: CAISDRDGNQPQHF.

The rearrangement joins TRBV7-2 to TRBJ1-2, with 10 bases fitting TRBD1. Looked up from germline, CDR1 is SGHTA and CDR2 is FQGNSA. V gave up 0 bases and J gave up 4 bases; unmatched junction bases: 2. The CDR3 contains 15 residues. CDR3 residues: CASSLAGQGSYGYTF. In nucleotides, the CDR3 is TGTGCCAGCAGCTTAGCGGGACAGGGGAGCTATGGCTACACCTTC. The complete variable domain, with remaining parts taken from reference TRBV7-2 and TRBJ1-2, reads GAGVSQSPSNKVTEKGKDVELRCDPISGHTALYWYRQSLGQGLEFLIYFQGNSAPDKSGLPSDRFSAERTGGSVSTLTIQRTQQEDSAVYLCASSLAGQGSYGYTFGSGTRLTVV.

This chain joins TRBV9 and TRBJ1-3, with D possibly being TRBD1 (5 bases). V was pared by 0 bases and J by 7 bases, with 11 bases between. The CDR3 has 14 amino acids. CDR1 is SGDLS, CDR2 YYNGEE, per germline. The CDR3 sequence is CASSVGGGTNTIYF. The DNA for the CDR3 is TGTGCCAGCAGCGTAGGGGGTGGGACCAACACCATATATTTT.

CDR3 residues: CASSQDGAGGGYGYTF. CDR3 DNA: TGCGCCAGCAGCCAAGATGGGGCAGGGGGAGGGTATGGCTACACCTTC. The chain recombines TRBV4-3 with TRBJ1-2, with 7 bases that match TRBD1. The trim removed 0 bases at V and 5 bases at J, leaving 9 bases unmatched. Germline CDR1 reads LGHNA; CDR2 reads YSLEER. The CDR3 length is 16 residues.

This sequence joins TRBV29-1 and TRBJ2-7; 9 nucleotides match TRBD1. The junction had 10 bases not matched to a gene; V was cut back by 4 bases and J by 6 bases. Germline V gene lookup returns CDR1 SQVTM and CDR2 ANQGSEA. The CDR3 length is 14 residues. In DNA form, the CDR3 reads TGCAGCGTTGTGAGGGGGACAGGGACTGGCGAGCAGTACTTC. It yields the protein CSVVRGTGTGEQYF.

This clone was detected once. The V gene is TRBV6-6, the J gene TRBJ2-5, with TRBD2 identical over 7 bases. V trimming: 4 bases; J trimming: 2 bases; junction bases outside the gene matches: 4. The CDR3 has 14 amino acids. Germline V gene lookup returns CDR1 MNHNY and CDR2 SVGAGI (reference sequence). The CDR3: CASSFSGLQETQYF. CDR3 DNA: TGTGCCAGCAGTTTTAGCGGGCTACAAGAGACCCAGTACTTC.

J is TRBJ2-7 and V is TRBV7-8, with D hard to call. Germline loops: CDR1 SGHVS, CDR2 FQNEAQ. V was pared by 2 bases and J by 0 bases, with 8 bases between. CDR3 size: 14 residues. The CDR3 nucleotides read TGTGCCAGCAGCTTAAGAGAAAGCTCCTACGAGCAGTACTTC. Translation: CASSLRESSYEQYF.

The CDR3 is CASSASGALWNEQFF. The CDR3 region has the DNA TGTGCCAGCAGCGCTAGCGGGGCGTTATGGAATGAGCAGTTCTTC. The chain carries TRBV9 and TRBJ2-1, with 9 bases fitting TRBD2. Germline CDR1 SGDLS, CDR2 YYNGEE. The ends lost 3 bases at V and 7 bases at J; junction bases unmatched: 8. CDR3 size: 15 residues.